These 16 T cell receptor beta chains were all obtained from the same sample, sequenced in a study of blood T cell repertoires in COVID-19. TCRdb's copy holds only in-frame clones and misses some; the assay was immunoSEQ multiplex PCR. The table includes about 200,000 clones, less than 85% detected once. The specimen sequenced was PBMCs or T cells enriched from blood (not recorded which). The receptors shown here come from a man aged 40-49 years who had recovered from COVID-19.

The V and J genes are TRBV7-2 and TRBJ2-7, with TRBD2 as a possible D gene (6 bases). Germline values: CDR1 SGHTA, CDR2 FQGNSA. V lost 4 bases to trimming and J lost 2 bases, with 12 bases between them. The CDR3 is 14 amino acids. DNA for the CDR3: TGTGCCAGCAGCTGGCGGGGCTTAACCTACGAGCAGTACTTC. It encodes CASSWRGLTYEQYF.

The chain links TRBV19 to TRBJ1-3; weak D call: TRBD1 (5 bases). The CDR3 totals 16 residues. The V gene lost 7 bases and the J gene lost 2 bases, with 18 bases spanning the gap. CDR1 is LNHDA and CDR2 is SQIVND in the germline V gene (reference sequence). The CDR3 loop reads CASTHWIQGTGNTIYF. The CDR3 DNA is TGTGCCAGTACCCACTGGATCCAGGGTACTGGAAACACCATATATTTT.

In DNA, the CDR3 is TGTGCCAGCATTCCTAAGGGACAGGGGGCCAACACTGAAGCTTTCTTT. Residues: CASIPKGQGANTEAFF. The chain is built from TRBV25-1 and TRBJ1-1; 12 bases agree with TRBD1. The CDR3 has 16 residues. Germline V gene data show CDR1 as MGHDK and CDR2 as SYGVNS. Unmatched junction bases numbered 8, after V lost 7 bases and J lost 2 bases.

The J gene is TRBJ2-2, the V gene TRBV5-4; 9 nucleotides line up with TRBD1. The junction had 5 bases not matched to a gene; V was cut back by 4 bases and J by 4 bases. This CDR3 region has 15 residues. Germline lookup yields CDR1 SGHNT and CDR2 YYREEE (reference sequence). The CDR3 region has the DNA TGTGCCAGCAGCGCCGGGACAGGGTCCACCGGGGAGCTGTTTTTT. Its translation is CASSAGTGSTGELFF.

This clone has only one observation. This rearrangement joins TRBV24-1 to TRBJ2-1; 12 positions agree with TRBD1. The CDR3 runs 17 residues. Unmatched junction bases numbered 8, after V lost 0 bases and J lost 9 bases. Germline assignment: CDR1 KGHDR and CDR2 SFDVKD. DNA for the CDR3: TGTGCCACCAGTGATTTGGCTGGGGGACAGGGGGCGGTTGAGCAGTTCTTC. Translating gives CATSDLAGGQGAVEQFF.

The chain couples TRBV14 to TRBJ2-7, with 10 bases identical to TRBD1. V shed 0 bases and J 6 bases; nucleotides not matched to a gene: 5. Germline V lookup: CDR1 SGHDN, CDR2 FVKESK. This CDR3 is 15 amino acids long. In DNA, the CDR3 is TGTGCCAGCAGCCAAGAATGGACAGGGGGTAGCGAGCAGTACTTC. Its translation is CASSQEWTGGSEQYF.

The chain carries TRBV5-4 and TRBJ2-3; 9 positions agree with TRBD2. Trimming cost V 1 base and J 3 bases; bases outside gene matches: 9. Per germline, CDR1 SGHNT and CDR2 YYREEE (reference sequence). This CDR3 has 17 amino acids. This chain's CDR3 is CASSLPGGRAATDTQYF. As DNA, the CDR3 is TGTGCCAGCAGCTTGCCGGGCGGGAGGGCCGCGACAGATACGCAGTATTTT. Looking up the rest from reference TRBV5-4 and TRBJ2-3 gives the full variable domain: ETGVTQSPTHLIKTRGQQVTLRCSSQSGHNTVSWYQQALGQGPQFIFQYYREEENGRGNFPPRFSGLQFPNYSSELNVNALELDDSALYLCASSLPGGRAATDTQYFGPGTRLTVL.

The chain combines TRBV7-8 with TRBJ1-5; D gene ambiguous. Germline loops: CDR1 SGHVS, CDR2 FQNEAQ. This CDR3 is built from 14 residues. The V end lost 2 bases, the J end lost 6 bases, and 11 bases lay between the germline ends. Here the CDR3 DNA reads TGTGCCAGCAGCTTAAGTCGGCGGGGTCAGCCCCAGCATTTT. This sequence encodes CASSLSRRGQPQHF. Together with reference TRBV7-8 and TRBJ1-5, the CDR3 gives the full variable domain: GAGVSQSPRYKVAKRGQDVALRCDPISGHVSLFWYQQALGQGPEFLTYFQNEAQLDKSGLPSDRFFAERPEGSVSTLKIQRTQQEDSAVYLCASSLSRRGQPQHFGDGTRLSIL.

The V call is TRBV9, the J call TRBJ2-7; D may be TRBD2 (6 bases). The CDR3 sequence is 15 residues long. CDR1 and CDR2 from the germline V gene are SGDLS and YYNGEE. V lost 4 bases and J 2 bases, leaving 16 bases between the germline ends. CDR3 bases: TGTGCCAGCAGCCCCCCAGGTTCTAGCGCCTACGAGCAGTACTTC. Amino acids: CASSPPGSSAYEQYF.

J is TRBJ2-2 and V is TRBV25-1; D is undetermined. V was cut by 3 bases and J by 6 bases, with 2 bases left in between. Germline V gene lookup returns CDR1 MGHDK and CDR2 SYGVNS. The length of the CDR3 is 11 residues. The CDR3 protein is CASSDAGELFF. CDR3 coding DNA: TGTGCCAGCAGTGACGCCGGGGAGCTGTTTTTT.

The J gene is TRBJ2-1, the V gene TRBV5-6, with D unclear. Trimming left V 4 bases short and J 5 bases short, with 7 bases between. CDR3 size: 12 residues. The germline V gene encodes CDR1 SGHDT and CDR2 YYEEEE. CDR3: CASSLIDNEQFF. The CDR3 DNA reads TGTGCCAGCAGCCTTATAGACAATGAGCAGTTCTTC.

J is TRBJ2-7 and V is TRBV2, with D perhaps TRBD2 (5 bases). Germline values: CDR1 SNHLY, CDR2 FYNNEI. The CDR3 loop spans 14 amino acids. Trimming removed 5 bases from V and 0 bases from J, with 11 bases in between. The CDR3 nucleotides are TGTGCCAGCAGTCGAGGCGGGTTCTCCTACGAGCAGTACTTC. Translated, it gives CASSRGGFSYEQYF. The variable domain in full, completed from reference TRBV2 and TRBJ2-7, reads EPEVTQTPSHQVTQMGQEVILRCVPISNHLYFYWYRQILGQKVEFLVSFYNNEISEKSEIFDDQFSVERPDGSNFTLKIRSTKLEDSAMYFCASSRGGFSYEQYFGPGTRLTVT.

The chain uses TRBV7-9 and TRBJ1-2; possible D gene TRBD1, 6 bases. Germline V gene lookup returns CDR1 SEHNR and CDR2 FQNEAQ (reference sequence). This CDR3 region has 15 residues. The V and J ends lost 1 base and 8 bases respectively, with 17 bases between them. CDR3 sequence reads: CASSLDSRGYWGYTF. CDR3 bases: TGTGCCAGCAGCTTAGATTCCAGGGGATATTGGGGCTACACCTTC. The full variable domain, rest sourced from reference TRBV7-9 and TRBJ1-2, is DTGVSQNPRHKITKRGQNVTFRCDPISEHNRLYWYRQTLGQGPEFLTYFQNEAQLEKSRLLSDRFSAERPKGSFSTLEIQRTEQGDSAMYLCASSLDSRGYWGYTFGSGTRLTVV.

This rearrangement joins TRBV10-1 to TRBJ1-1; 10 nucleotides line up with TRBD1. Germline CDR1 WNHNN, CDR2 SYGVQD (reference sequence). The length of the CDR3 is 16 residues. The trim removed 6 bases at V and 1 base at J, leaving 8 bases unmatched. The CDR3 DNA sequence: TGCGCCAGCAGCGAAGACAGGGGGCTACGGAACACTGAAGCTTTCTTT. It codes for CASSEDRGLRNTEAFF.

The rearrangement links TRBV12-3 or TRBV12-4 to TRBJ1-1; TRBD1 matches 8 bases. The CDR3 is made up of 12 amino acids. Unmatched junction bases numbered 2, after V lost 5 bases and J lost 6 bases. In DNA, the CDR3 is TGTGCCAGCAGTCAGGGGGCCGCTGAAGCTTTCTTT. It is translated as CASSQGAAEAFF.

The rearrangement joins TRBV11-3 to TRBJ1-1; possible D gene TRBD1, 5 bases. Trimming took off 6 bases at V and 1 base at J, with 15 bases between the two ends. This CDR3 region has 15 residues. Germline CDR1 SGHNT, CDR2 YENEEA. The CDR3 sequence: CASRWGGASNTEAFF. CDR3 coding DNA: TGTGCCAGCAGATGGGGTGGGGCGTCGAACACTGAAGCTTTCTTT.